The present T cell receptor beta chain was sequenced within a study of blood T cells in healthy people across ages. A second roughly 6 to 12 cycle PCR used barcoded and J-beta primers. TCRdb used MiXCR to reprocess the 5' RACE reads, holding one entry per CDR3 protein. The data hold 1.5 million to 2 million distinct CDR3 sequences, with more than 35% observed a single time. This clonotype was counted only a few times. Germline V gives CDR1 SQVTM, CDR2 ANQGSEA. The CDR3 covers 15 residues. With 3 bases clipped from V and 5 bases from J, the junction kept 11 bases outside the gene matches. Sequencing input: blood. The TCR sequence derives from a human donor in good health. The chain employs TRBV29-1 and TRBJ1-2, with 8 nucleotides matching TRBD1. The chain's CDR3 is CSVEVEQGAFYGYTF. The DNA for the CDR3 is TGCAGCGTTGAGGTCGAGCAGGGGGCTTTTTATGGCTACACCTTC. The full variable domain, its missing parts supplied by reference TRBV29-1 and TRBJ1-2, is SAVISQKPSRDICQRGTSLTIQCQVDSQVTMMFWYRQQPGQSLTLIATANQGSEATYESGFVIDKFPISRPNLTFSTLTVSNMSPEDSSIYLCSVEVEQGAFYGYTFGSGTRLTVV.